This TCR beta chain derives from a study of read filtering for tumor transcriptome and immune sequencing. Study results and limitations: Correlation between methods rose after single-read clonotypes were removed.

This clonotype was recorded a few times. As yet, its antigen is unknown. V gave up 1 base and J gave up 6 bases; unmatched junction bases: 13. The germline CDR1 and CDR2 sequences are DFQATT and SNEGSKA (reference sequence). The CDR3 extends over 16 amino acids. From 400 to 450 ng of RNA, a library with molecular barcoded alpha/delta and beta/gamma adaptors was made. TCRdb re-called the reads through MiXCR, storing one row per CDR3 protein. The sample lists about 14,000 distinct CDR3 sequences, approximately 20% occurring once. Sequences were obtained from a population of CD138-negative cells sorted from bone marrow. The source of this sequence is a donor aged 40 or over with multiple myeloma. The rearrangement uses TRBV20-1 and TRBJ2-3; 7 nucleotides match TRBD2. DNA for the CDR3: TGCAGTGCTAGAGGCATCCTGGCGGGGGAGACGGATACGCAGTATTTT. Amino acid sequence: CSARGILAGETDTQYF.